This entry lists 18 T cell receptor beta chains sequenced from one sample in a study of T cells in Graves' hyperthyroidism and ophthalmopathy. Amplified regions were TCR beta CDR3 sequences from RNA transcripts. Carried out on the TCR CDR3, a first-round RT-PCR used the HTBI primer set. TCRdb reprocessed the multiplex PCR reads with MiXCR, giving one entry per CDR3 protein. The table records 640,000 or so distinct CDR3 sequences, roughly 14% of them present only once. The sample was blood. These receptors all come from a woman in her thirties or forties with Graves' ophthalmopathy.

In its sample, this clonotype was seen many times. The junction shows a germline mismatch at one end, possibly a read error. This CDR3 is CASSPGTQQETQHF. The CDR3, as DNA: TGTGCCAGCAGTCCCGGGACTCAACAAGAGACCCAGCACTTC. V usage is TRBV2 and J usage is TRBJ2-5, with D tentatively TRBD2 (6 bases). This CDR3 is built from 14 residues. From germline, CDR1 is SNHLY and CDR2 FYNNEI.

Many counts were recorded for this clonotype. The chain has TRBV12-3 or TRBV12-4 and TRBJ2-2, with 11 bases fitting TRBD2. The CDR3 is 16 residues long. V shed 6 bases and J 5 bases; nucleotides not matched to a gene: 8. CDR3: CASSPTSGSGTGELFF. CDR3 coding DNA: TGTGCCAGCAGCCCTACTAGCGGGAGCGGTACCGGGGAGCTGTTTTTT.

This clonotype was seen only a few times. The chain links TRBV19 to TRBJ2-2; D not resolved. Germline V lookup: CDR1 LNHDA, CDR2 SQIVND (reference sequence). CDR3 length: 14 residues. V was trimmed by 3 bases and J by 2 bases, leaving 7 bases between them. DNA of the CDR3: TGTGCCAGTAGTATGGCGGCTAACACCGGGGAGCTGTTTTTT. Its protein product is CASSMAANTGELFF.

In this sample, this clonotype turned up many times. This sequence joins TRBV28 and TRBJ2-7, with D possibly matching TRBD2 (5 bases). CDR1 is MDHEN, CDR2 SYDVKM, per germline. V was clipped by 8 bases and J by 6 bases, with 17 bases between them. This CDR3 comprises 13 residues. The CDR3 DNA reads TGTGCCAGCTCCCGTCCCGGGGTGGGCGAGCAGTACTTC. This translates into CASSRPGVGEQYF.

The table lists this clonotype with a few counts. One end of the junction is discordant with germline, which a read error may explain. V usage is TRBV15 and J usage is TRBJ1-4; possible D gene TRBD1, 5 bases. From germline, CDR1 is LNHNV and CDR2 YYDKDF (reference sequence). The CDR3 has 11 residues. The CDR3 sequence: CATSRTEKLLF. The CDR3 DNA reads TGTGCCACCAGCAGGACAGAAAAACTGCTTTTT.

This clonotype was counted many times. The chain joins TRBV29-1 to TRBJ1-2; D call uncertain. The germline V and J ends were trimmed by 3 bases and 3 bases, with 8 bases remaining between them. CDR1 and CDR2 (germline): SQVTM, ANQGSEA. This CDR3 is 12 amino acids long. CDR3 nucleotide sequence: TGCAGCGTTGACGTGGCAGACTATGGCTACACCTTC. It translates to CSVDVADYGYTF.

In DNA form, the CDR3 reads TGTGCCACCAGCAAATTATCGCCGGGACTAGGAGGGACCGGGGAGCTGTTTTTT. Its translation is CATSKLSPGLGGTGELFF. This chain uses TRBV15 with TRBJ2-2, with 8 bases lining up with TRBD2. The germline CDR1 and CDR2 sequences are LNHNV and YYDKDF (reference sequence). The CDR3 contains 18 residues. V was clipped by 4 bases and J by 5 bases; unmatched bases: 15.

This clonotype was seen many times. The V call is TRBV29-1, the J call TRBJ1-2; no definite D call. Trimming pared 4 bases from V and 0 bases from J, leaving 9 bases between. The V gene's germline CDR1 is SQVTM and CDR2 ANQGSEA. The CDR3 runs to 13 residues. Here the CDR3 reads CSVGQQANYGYTF. CDR3 coding DNA: TGCAGCGTTGGTCAGCAGGCTAACTATGGCTACACCTTC.

This clonotype was counted ten times or more. The chain is built from TRBV28 and TRBJ1-5, with a possible D match to TRBD1 (5 bases). The length of the CDR3 is 15 residues. V lost 5 bases and J lost 2, with 13 bases in between. Germline assignment: CDR1 MDHEN and CDR2 SYDVKM. The CDR3 loop reads CASSRGGRGNQPQHF. The CDR3 coding sequence is TGTGCCAGCAGTCGGGGGGGGAGAGGCAATCAGCCCCAGCATTTT.

This clonotype was counted a few times. The V call is TRBV4-1, the J call TRBJ1-1; D is uncertain. Germline V gives CDR1 MGHRA, CDR2 YSYEKL. This CDR3 is built from 17 residues. V dropped 1 base and J dropped 1 base, with 16 bases sitting between them. The CDR3 is CASSQVRSRRSNTEAFF. For the CDR3, the DNA is TGCGCCAGCAGCCAAGTCCGCAGCCGGAGGTCGAACACTGAAGCTTTCTTT.

This clonotype was detected ten times or more. This chain uses TRBV20-1 with TRBJ2-2; a possible D gene is TRBD2 (5 bases). The V end lost 0 bases, the J end lost 2 bases, and 7 bases lay between the germline ends. Germline values: CDR1 DFQATT, CDR2 SNEGSKA (reference sequence). This CDR3 is 14 amino acids long. The CDR3 sequence is CSARESGNTGELFF. In DNA form, the CDR3 reads TGCAGTGCTAGAGAGTCGGGAAACACCGGGGAGCTGTTTTTT.

Remarks on this clonotype: An end of the junction differs from the germline gene, which may be a read error. The V call is TRBV6-1, the J call TRBJ1-2, with a tentative D call TRBD1 (6 bases). Germline CDR1 is MNHNS and CDR2 is SASEGT. This CDR3 has 15 residues. CDR3 region: CASSKAGQRVYGYTF. In nucleotides, the CDR3 is TGTGCCAGCAGTAAAGCCGGACAGAGGGTCTATGGCTACACCTTC.

This clonotype was seen repeatedly, ten times or more. The chain recombines TRBV12-3 or TRBV12-4 with TRBJ2-7; no definite D call. Trimming pared 3 bases from V and 3 bases from J, leaving 9 bases between. CDR3 size: 13 residues. In DNA form, the CDR3 reads TGTGCCAGCAGTTTCGTGGGGTTCTACGAGCAGTACTTC. Translated: CASSFVGFYEQYF.

This clonotype was counted between two and nine times. This chain connects TRBV7-8 to TRBJ2-5, with 9 positions matching TRBD2. There are 16 residues in the CDR3. Germline V CDR1 and CDR2: SGHVS, FQNEAQ. V gave up 0 bases and J gave up 2 bases; unmatched junction bases: 4. Here the CDR3 reads CASSLAPSGAQETQYF. The CDR3 nucleotides are TGTGCCAGCAGCTTAGCTCCTAGCGGGGCACAAGAGACCCAGTACTTC.

The chain carries TRBV7-2 and TRBJ2-5, with D maybe TRBD1 (5 bases). V was pared by 5 bases and J by 5 bases, with 21 bases between. Germline V CDR1 and CDR2: SGHTA, FQGNSA. The CDR3 totals 16 residues. The CDR3 DNA is TGTGCCAGCAGCCCCCCCGACCAGGGTGAGGTCGAGACCCAGTACTTC. Translation: CASSPPDQGEVETQYF. The full variable domain, with the rest looked up from reference TRBV7-2 and TRBJ2-5, is GAGVSQSPSNKVTEKGKDVELRCDPISGHTALYWYRQSLGQGLEFLIYFQGNSAPDKSGLPSDRFSAERTGGSVSTLTIQRTQQEDSAVYLCASSPPDQGEVETQYFGPGTRLLVL.

The chain is built from TRBV7-2 and TRBJ2-6, with 7 bases identical to TRBD1. The J segment lost 1 base and the V segment lost 0 bases, leaving 6 bases of the junction unmatched. The CDR3 loop spans 18 amino acids. Per germline, CDR1 SGHTA and CDR2 FQGNSA. The DNA for the CDR3 is TGTGCCAGCAGCTTAGCTGTGAGGGGGCTGTCTGGGGCCAACGTCCTGACTTTC. Translated: CASSLAVRGLSGANVLTF.

This clonotype was found many times. The chain uses TRBV4-3 and TRBJ1-6; D gene uncertain. V lost 4 bases, J lost 6 bases, and 10 bases lay in between. The CDR3 length is 14 residues. Germline CDR1 reads LGHNA; CDR2 reads YSLEER. Here the CDR3 DNA reads TGCGCCAGCAGCCCTAAAGGACCTAATTCACCCCTCCACTTT. It translates to CASSPKGPNSPLHF.

This clonotype was counted at least ten times. The chain is built from TRBV12-3 or TRBV12-4 and TRBJ2-2; TRBD1 matches at 8 bases. The CDR3 runs 17 residues. Losses at the gene ends were 2 bases for V and 6 bases for J; bases not matched to a gene: 11. CDR3 sequence: CASSLNRDRLAAGELFF. CDR3 nucleotide sequence: TGTGCCAGCAGTTTAAACCGGGACAGGTTGGCGGCCGGGGAGCTGTTTTTT.